This T cell receptor beta chain was captured by sequencing in a study of blood T cells in healthy people across ages. The CDR3 runs to 16 residues. The trim removed 6 bases at V and 4 bases at J, leaving 11 bases unmatched. For the second PCR, which ran for about 7 to 12 cycles, a sample-barcoded 5' primer and a J-beta primer mix were used. TCRdb called the 5' RACE reads again in MiXCR, with one record for every CDR3 protein. This table has about 1.4 million distinct CDR3 sequences, approximately 60% appearing once. The sample comprised blood. V usage is TRBV12-3 or TRBV12-4 and J usage is TRBJ2-1; 8 positions match TRBD2. The sequence came from a man aged 18 to 30 in good health. CDR3 nucleotides: TGTGCCAGCAGCCACGGGGGGGGCCGCAATTACAATGAGCAGTTCTTC. This codes for CASSHGGGRNYNEQFF.